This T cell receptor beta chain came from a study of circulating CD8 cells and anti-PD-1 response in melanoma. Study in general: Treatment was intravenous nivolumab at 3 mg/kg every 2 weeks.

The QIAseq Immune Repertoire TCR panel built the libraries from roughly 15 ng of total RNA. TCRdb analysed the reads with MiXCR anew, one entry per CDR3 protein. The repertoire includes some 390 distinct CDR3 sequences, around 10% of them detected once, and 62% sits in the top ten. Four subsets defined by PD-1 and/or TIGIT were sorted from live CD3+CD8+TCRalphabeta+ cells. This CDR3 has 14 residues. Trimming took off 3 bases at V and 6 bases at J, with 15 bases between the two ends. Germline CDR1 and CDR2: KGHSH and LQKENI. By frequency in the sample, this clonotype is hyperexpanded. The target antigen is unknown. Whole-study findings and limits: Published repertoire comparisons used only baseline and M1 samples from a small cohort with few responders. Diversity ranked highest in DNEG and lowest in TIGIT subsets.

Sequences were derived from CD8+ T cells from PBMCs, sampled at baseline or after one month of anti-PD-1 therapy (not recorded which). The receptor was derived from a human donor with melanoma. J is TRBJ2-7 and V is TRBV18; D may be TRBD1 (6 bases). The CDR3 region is CASSPTGYFGEQYF. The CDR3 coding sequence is TGTGCCAGCTCACCCACAGGGTACTTCGGCGAGCAGTACTTC. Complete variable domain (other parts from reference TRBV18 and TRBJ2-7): NAGVMQNPRHLVRRRGQEARLRCSPMKGHSHVYWYRQLPEEGLKFMVYLQKENIIDESGMPKERFSAEFPKEGPSILRIQQVVRGDSAAYFCASSPTGYFGEQYFGPGTRLTVT.